The rows below give T cell receptor beta chains drawn from one sample of a study of regulatory T cells in long-lasting Graves disease. TCRdb itself ran the multiplex PCR reads through MiXCR, one entry per CDR3 protein. The sample has 700,000 or so distinct CDR3 sequences; around 30% are singletons. Sequencing was performed on peripheral blood mononuclear cells (PBMCs), taken when the disease was refractory, from a patient treated with antithyroid drugs. The origin of the receptors is a female donor with Graves disease. CDR3s include the opening cysteine and the closing phenylalanine or tryptophan. Each record gives: V gene, CDR3 length, D gene, J gene, clone size, CDR3 protein. The D gene is left open where the match is weak. Size values are once, few and many counts, or a class for expanded clones, and some rows have none.

>TRBV5-1|14|TRBD1|TRBJ1-4|.
CASSPGQGDEKLFF
>TRBV5-1|14|.|TRBJ1-1|.
CASSSVDGYTEAFF
>TRBV11-2|18|TRBD1|TRBJ2-4|.
CASSLDMSGGPAKNIQYF
>TRBV2|13|TRBD1|TRBJ1-2|many
CASSGDSNYGYTF
>TRBV5-1|15|.|TRBJ1-1|.
CASSFQTEVNTEAFF
>TRBV5-1|13|.|TRBJ2-7|.
CASSLVLGYEQYF
>TRBV2|17|TRBD2|TRBJ2-3|.
CASSEAGLATPTDTQYF
>TRBV11-2|13|TRBD2|TRBJ2-7|.
CASSRERGYEQYF
>TRBV6-1|15|TRBD2|TRBJ2-2|few
CASRELAGEGGELFF
>TRBV24-1|12|.|TRBJ2-2|.
CATSGVTGELFF
>TRBV11-2|13|.|TRBJ1-2|many
CASSFPGVGGYTF
>TRBV12-3/TRBV12-4|14|.|TRBJ1-5|few
CASSSVFRDQPQHF
>TRBV12-3/TRBV12-4|14|.|TRBJ1-6|many
CASSSSGDNSPLHF
>TRBV12-3/TRBV12-4|14|.|TRBJ1-1|many
CASSLAGPSTEAFF
>TRBV12-3/TRBV12-4|15|.|TRBJ1-5|many
CASGWGARSNQPQHF
>TRBV6-1|18|TRBD1|TRBJ2-6|.
CASSPRRTGNSGANVLTF
>TRBV20-1|14|.|TRBJ1-1|.
CSALERQANTEAFF
>TRBV2|14|.|TRBJ1-1|many
CASSEAGFYTEAFF
>TRBV28|14|.|TRBJ1-4|many
CASSENTGTMVSFF
>TRBV30|14|.|TRBJ1-1|.
CAWSVGEYRTEAFF
>TRBV7-9|16|.|TRBJ1-4|.
CASSLEGGSYNEKLFF
>TRBV5-1|13|.|TRBJ1-1|.
CASSLAMGTEAFF
>TRBV2|14|TRBD1|TRBJ1-1|.
CASRGQGASTEAFF
>TRBV3-1|16|.|TRBJ1-1|few
CASSQLGAFGNTEAFF
>TRBV5-1|14|TRBD2|TRBJ2-7|.
CASAGVAGTNEQYF
>TRBV12-3/TRBV12-4|13|.|TRBJ1-3|.
CASSSRHGNTIYF
>TRBV27|19|.|TRBJ2-7|.
CASSPSFYIVQGEAYEQYF
>TRBV12-5|16|.|TRBJ1-2|.
CASGLVSQGPSYGYTF
>TRBV2|15|TRBD1|TRBJ2-7|.
CASSTPGQGFYEQYF
>TRBV25-1|15|.|TRBJ2-1|.
CASSVERVDYNEQFF
>TRBV12-3/TRBV12-4|13|TRBD1|TRBJ1-1|few
CATEDRGGTEAFF
>TRBV5-1|15|.|TRBJ1-6|.
CASSSQGRDNSPLHF
>TRBV3-1|14|TRBD1|TRBJ2-5|.
CASSQGDRVETQYF
>TRBV6-2/TRBV6-3|16|.|TRBJ2-7|.
CASSYLDRVRNYEQYF
>TRBV11-3|14|.|TRBJ2-2|few
CASSLGQKTGELFF
>TRBV6-1|13|.|TRBJ2-1|many
CASTRGVDNEQFF
>TRBV5-1|13|TRBD1|TRBJ1-2|few
CASRGTGDDGYTF
>TRBV3-1|15|.|TRBJ1-5|.
CASSQVPGTPQPQHF
>TRBV2|15|.|TRBJ1-2|many
CASNLIVEGNRGYTF
>TRBV5-1|17|TRBD2|TRBJ2-2|.
CASSWTSGRFDTGELFF
>TRBV4-1|20|TRBD2|TRBJ2-7|.
CASSQALRGPGLAGGYEQYF
>TRBV10-3|15|TRBD1|TRBJ2-7|few
CAISYLGTGSYEQYF
>TRBV12-3/TRBV12-4|14|.|TRBJ2-6|.
CASSEISGANVLTF
>TRBV30|13|TRBD1|TRBJ1-2|once
CAWGTGGGYGYTF
>TRBV30|15|TRBD1|TRBJ1-1|many
CAWIRGTGSMTEAFF
>TRBV29-1|13|.|TRBJ1-1|.
CSVDGRKNTEAFF
>TRBV2|14|.|TRBJ1-5|.
CASSVDRFNQPQHF
>TRBV12-3/TRBV12-4|15|.|TRBJ1-5|many
CASSLRDWGNQPQHF